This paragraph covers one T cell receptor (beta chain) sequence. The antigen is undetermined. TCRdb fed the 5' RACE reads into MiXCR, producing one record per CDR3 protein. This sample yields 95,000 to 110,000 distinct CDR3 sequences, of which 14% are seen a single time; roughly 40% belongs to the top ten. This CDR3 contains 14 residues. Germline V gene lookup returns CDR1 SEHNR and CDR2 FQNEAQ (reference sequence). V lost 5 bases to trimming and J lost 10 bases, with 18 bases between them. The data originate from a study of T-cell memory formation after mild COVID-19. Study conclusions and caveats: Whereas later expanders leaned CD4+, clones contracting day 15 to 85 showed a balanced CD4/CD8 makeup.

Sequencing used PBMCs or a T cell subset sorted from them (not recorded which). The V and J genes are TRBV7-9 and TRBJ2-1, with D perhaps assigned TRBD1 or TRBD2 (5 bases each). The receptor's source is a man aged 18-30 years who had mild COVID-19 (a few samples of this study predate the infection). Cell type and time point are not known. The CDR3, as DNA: TGTGCCAGCAGCCACCGGGACGGAGTTTCGGAGCAGTTCTTC. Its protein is CASSHRDGVSEQFF.